This T cell receptor beta chain was sequenced during a study of cytomegalovirus exposure and HLA in healthy donors. Germline lookup yields CDR1 MNHNY and CDR2 SVGAGI (reference sequence). V trimming: 0 bases; J trimming: 12 bases; junction bases outside the gene matches: 7. This CDR3 spans 15 amino acids. The study ran its PCR with 60 Vbeta and 13 Jbeta primers. The repertoire was sequenced with immunoSEQ multiplex PCR; TCRdb's copy has only in-frame clones and lacks some. The table lists 120,000 to 150,000 clones, around 75% of them singletons. Though nominally healthy at sampling, donors likely had unrecorded immune exposures.

The sequenced sample consisted of PBMCs. This clonotype was obtained from a woman in her 30s in good health and CMV-seronegative. The chain combines TRBV6-6 with TRBJ2-2; 10 positions match TRBD2. CDR3 amino acids: CASSYSKREGMKLFF. DNA of the CDR3: TGTGCCAGCAGTTACTCGAAGCGGGAGGGCATGAAGCTGTTTTTT.